These 5 T cell receptor beta chains share one sample of origin, sequenced in a study of blood T cells in healthy people across ages. Then a second PCR, running roughly 7 to 11 cycles, was carried out with a sample-barcoded 5' primer and a J-beta primer mix. One entry per CDR3 protein, called by TCRdb with MiXCR from the 5' RACE reads. Here the sample spans hundreds of thousands of distinct CDR3 sequences, roughly 53% being singletons. The sequenced sample consisted of blood. The receptors come from a man aged 55-75 years in good health.

The chain combines TRBV5-1 with TRBJ2-5, with TRBD2 matching over 8 bases. The junction had 3 bases not matched to a gene; V was cut back by 4 bases and J by 4 bases. Germline V CDR1 and CDR2: SGHRS, YFSETQ. The CDR3 is made up of 13 amino acids. The CDR3 spells CASSDGGAETQYF. CDR3 DNA: TGCGCCAGCAGCGACGGGGGGGCAGAGACCCAGTACTTC.

The chain employs TRBV20-1 and TRBJ1-2; D uncertain. The V gene lost 0 bases and the J gene lost 1 base, with 3 bases spanning the gap. CDR1 is DFQATT and CDR2 is SNEGSKA in the germline V gene (reference sequence). This CDR3 has 12 residues. CDR3: CSARDFNYGYTF. CDR3 sequence (DNA): TGCAGTGCTAGAGATTTTAACTATGGCTACACCTTC.

In nucleotides, the CDR3 is TGTGCCAGCTCACCATTAACGCGGGGGAACCAAGAGACCCAGTACTTC. It specifies CASSPLTRGNQETQYF. J is TRBJ2-5 and V is TRBV18; 7 bases are a match to TRBD2. Trimming took 2 bases from V and 0 from J; bases not matched to a gene: 6. The CDR3 contains 16 residues. Germline V gene lookup returns CDR1 KGHSH and CDR2 LQKENI.

The V call is TRBV6-5, the J call TRBJ1-1; maybe TRBD1 (5 bases). V lost 5 bases and J lost 5, with 12 bases in between. The CDR3 runs to 13 residues. Germline V lookup: CDR1 MNHEY, CDR2 SVGAGI. The CDR3: CASSKLTDTEAFF. The CDR3 nucleotides read TGTGCCAGCAGTAAATTGACAGATACTGAAGCTTTCTTT.

The V call is TRBV21-1, the J call TRBJ1-3. TRBV21-1 is flagged as a pseudogene. This CDR3 has 18 amino acids. The CDR3 region is CASSTRPPGAISGNTIYF. The CDR3 DNA is TGTGCCAGCAGCACCCGCCCGCCGGGGGCCATCTCTGGAAACACCATATATTTT.